There are a few counts of the clone carrying this T cell receptor (beta chain). Its antigen is not known. These data are taken from a study of T cell responses to AZD1222 COVID-19 vaccine. Study results and limitations: Spike-specific TCR breadth and depth were elevated following two AZD1222 doses. There were repertoire samples only from the period after the peak T cell response.

This table comes from immunoSEQ multiplex PCR, and its TCRdb copy is limited to in-frame clones, with some not included. The sample carries 80,000 to 90,000 clones, more than 75% recorded once. Material: peripheral blood, obtained on day 0 of MenACWY control vaccination. This clonotype was obtained from an adult in good health.

The CDR3 nucleotides are TGCGCCAGCAGCACCCAAGGGGGGACAGGGGGCTTGAAGACCCAGTACTTC. Protein product: CASSTQGGTGGLKTQYF. The rearrangement uses TRBV5-1 and TRBJ2-5; 12 bases agree with TRBD1. The CDR3 covers 17 residues. The trim removed 4 bases at V and 6 bases at J, leaving 13 bases unmatched. Per germline, CDR1 SGHRS and CDR2 YFSETQ.